The 5 T cell receptor beta chains reported below all come from one sample, sequenced in a study of blood T cells in healthy people across ages. With a J-beta primer mix and a sample-barcoded 5' primer, a second PCR ran 7 to 11 cycles. TCRdb reprocessed the 5' RACE reads with MiXCR, giving one entry per CDR3 protein. The table records roughly 1,500,000 distinct CDR3 sequences, 30% to 35% of them present only once. The material sequenced was blood. These receptors all stem from a woman younger than 45 in good health.

CDR3 nucleotides: TGTGCCAGCAGCTTGGGTAGCGGGAAAGGTCAAGAGACCCAGTACTTC. It encodes CASSLGSGKGQETQYF. The rearrangement joins TRBV7-2 to TRBJ2-5, with 8 bases fitting TRBD2. Per the germline V gene, CDR1 is SGHTA and CDR2 is FQGNSA. The CDR3 length is 16 residues. After removal of 3 bases from V and 2 bases from J, the junction contained 8 bases not matched to a gene.

This clonotype was counted only a few times. The genes are TRBV4-2 and TRBJ2-7, with 8 bases fitting TRBD2. The J segment lost 3 bases and the V segment lost 1 base, leaving 11 bases of the junction unmatched. The CDR3 length is 17 residues. CDR1 and CDR2 (germline): LGHNA, YNFKEQ. The CDR3 DNA sequence: TGTGCCAGCAGCCAAGGAGCCGCGGGACTAGACATCTACGAGCAGTACTTC. Its protein product is CASSQGAAGLDIYEQYF.

With respect to this clonotype: A much larger clone lies one base from this, so it may be a read error. Because it lacks the conserved phenylalanine or tryptophan at the end, this CDR3 is likely a read error. CDR3 nucleotide sequence: TGCGCCAGCAGCTTGGACAGGAGTACCTATGGCTACACCGTC. This codes for CASSLDRSTYGYTV. The chain couples TRBV5-1 to TRBJ1-2; D possibly corresponds to TRBD1 (5 bases). Germline V CDR1 and CDR2: SGHRS, YFSETQ. Trimming removed 0 bases at V and 4 bases at J, with 10 bases between. The CDR3 is 14 residues long.

This clonotype was seen only a few times. The chain joins TRBV7-9 to TRBJ2-6; D might be TRBD2 (6 bases). Germline CDR1 SEHNR, CDR2 FQNEAQ (reference sequence). The CDR3 spans 15 residues. Trimming pared 5 bases from V and 2 bases from J, leaving 10 bases between. The CDR3, as DNA: TGTGCCAGCAGCACCGGGGGAACTGGGGCCAACGTCCTGACTTTC. Its protein product is CASSTGGTGANVLTF.

The chain employs TRBV4-2 and TRBJ1-6; maybe TRBD1 (5 bases). The CDR3 has 16 residues. V was shortened by 0 bases and J by 10 bases, with 16 bases between the two germline ends. CDR1 and CDR2 (germline): LGHNA, YNFKEQ. CDR3 region: CASSQDLGGLGSPLHF. CDR3 nucleotides: TGTGCCAGCAGCCAAGATCTCGGGGGACTGGGATCACCCCTCCACTTT.